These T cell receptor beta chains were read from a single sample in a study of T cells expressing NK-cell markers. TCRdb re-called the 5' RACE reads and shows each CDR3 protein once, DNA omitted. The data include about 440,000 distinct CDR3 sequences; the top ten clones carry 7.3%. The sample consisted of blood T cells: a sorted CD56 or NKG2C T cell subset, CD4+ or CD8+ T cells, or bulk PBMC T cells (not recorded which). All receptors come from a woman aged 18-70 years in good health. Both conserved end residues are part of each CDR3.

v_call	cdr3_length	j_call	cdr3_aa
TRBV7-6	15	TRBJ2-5	CASRVAYSWQETQYF
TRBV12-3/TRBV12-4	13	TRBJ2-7	CASSFGNSYEQYF
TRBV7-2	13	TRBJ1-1	CASQEPLNTEAFF
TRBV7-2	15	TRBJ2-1	CASSPGTSVYNEQFF
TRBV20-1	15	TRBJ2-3	CSATGVEDFRDTQYF
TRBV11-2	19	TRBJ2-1	CASTPLGTSGRGSYNEQFF
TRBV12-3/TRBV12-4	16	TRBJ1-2	CASSPMRRGSNYGYTF
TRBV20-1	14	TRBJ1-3	CSALSGGRGNTIYF
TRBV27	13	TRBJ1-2	CASSSPQGRSYTF
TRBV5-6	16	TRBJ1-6	CASSLEPGHYNSPLHF
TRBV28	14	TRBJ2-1	CASSWGVIVDEQFF
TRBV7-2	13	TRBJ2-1	CASTQGSGYEQFF
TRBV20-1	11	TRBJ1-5	CSATQGEAQHF
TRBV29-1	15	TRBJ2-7	CSVEEERGSSYEQYF
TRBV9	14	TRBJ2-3	CASSAGQGTDTQYF
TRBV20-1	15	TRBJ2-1	CSACVLAGSYNEQFF
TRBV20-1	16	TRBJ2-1	CSAETGPGLSYNEQFF
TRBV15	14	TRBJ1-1	CATSADRGDTEAFF
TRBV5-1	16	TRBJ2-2	CASSLSSGANTGELFF
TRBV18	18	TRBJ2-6	CASSRNPRTGNGANVLTF
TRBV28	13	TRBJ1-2	CASSSRGGRGYTF
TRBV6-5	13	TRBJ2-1	CASSSPTGNEQFF
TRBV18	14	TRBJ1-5	CASSAGQGEQPQHF
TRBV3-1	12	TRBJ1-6	CASSYEGTPLHF
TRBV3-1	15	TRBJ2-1	CASSQGVFTYNEQFF
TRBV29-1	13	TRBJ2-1	CSVRVGLYNEQFF
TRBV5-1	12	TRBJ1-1	CASSLAGGEAFF
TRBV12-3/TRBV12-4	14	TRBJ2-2	CASSQNPNTGELFF
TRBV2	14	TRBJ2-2	CASRGTSNTGELFF
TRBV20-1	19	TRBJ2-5	CSAKGADLGQGLYQETQYF
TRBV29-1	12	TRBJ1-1	CSVEEANTEAFF
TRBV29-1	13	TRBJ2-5	CSVERSAKETQYF
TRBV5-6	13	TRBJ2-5	CASGRRGEETQYF
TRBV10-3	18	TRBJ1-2	CAIHLGGRGDNERYGYTF
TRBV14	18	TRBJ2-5	CASSQVGPGDRGQETQYF
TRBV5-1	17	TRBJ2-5	CASSTTPSGGAEETQYF
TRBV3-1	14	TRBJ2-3	CASSHLSRGDTQYF
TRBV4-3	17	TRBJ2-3	CASSQENRGGVMDPQYF
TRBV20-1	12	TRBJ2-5	CSGTGGRETQYF
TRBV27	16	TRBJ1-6	CASSLYGPLRNSPLHF
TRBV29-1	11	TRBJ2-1	CSTLLLGEQFF
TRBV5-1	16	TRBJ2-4	CASSRLGSQNQNIQYF
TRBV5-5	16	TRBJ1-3	CASSSGLVVSGNTIYF
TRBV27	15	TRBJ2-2	CASSPGTGWTGELFF
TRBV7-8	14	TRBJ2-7	CASSLAAGSYEQYF
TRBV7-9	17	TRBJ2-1	CASSLGVRTSGSNEQFF
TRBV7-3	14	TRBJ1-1	CASSLGPKNTEAFF
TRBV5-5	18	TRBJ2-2	CASSLLASAGSNTGELFF
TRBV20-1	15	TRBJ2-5	CSAQIAGREQETQYF
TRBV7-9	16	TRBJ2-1	CASSPRLAGEYNEQFF
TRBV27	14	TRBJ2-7	CASSLQGLADEQYF
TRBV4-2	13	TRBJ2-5	CASSQDEGLTEYF